This T cell receptor delta chain emerged from a study of gamma-delta T cells after stem cell transplantation. The V gene's germline CDR1 is GEAIGNYY and CDR2 EKD. The CDR3 consists of 16 residues. The V end lost 0 bases, the J end lost 3 bases, and 16 bases lay between the germline ends. In its sample, this clone ranks as medium-sized (0.01 to 0.1%). TCRdb applied CATT to the RT-PCR reads for clone calling. The data contain roughly 12,000 delta-chain clones, around two fifths of them singletons. This receptor was identified in a human donor. It is not recorded whose cells these are; they may come from a transplant donor. The specimen sequenced was gamma-delta T cells. V and J are TRDV2 and TRDJ1; D is undetermined. This CDR3 reads CACDTGENVAADKLIF. CDR3 nucleotides: TGTGCCTGTGACACCGGAGAAAATGTGGCGGCCGATAAACTCATCTTT.